Below are 5 T cell receptor beta chains sequenced from a single sample in a study of T-cell reconstitution after alpha-beta-depleted transplantation in children. The library targeted TCRbeta and was prepared with unique molecular identifiers. TCRdb reanalysed the PCR reads using MiXCR and keeps one entry per CDR3 protein. The sample consists of about 980,000 distinct CDR3 sequences, roughly 29% of them appearing once. Sequences were derived from PBMCs, mostly from graft donor cells, sampled 360 days after TCRalphabeta/CD19-depleted stem cell transplant. Receptors originate from a boy under two years old who had a stem cell transplant for SCID, so the T cells may come from the graft donor.

This chain uses TRBV2 with TRBJ2-1, with 9 bases matching TRBD1. The CDR3 runs 11 residues. In germline, CDR1 is SNHLY, CDR2 FYNNEI. Germline trimming cut 8 bases from V and 10 bases from J; bases unmatched to any gene: 3. The CDR3 DNA reads as TGTGCCAGCTCCGGGACAGGGGAGCAGTTCTTC. Its protein is CASSGTGEQFF.

The V and J genes are TRBV5-1 and TRBJ2-5; possible D gene TRBD1, 6 bases. V lost 4 bases, J lost 0 bases, and 13 bases lay in between. The CDR3 totals 15 residues. Germline lookup yields CDR1 SGHRS and CDR2 YFSETQ. The CDR3: CASSDRDRYQETQYF. The CDR3 coding sequence is TGCGCCAGCAGCGACCGTGACAGGTACCAAGAGACCCAGTACTTC.

The chain carries TRBV20-1 and TRBJ2-1, with TRBD2 matching 10 bases. V was pared by 3 bases and J by 8 bases, with 13 bases of the junction left unmatched. Germline CDR1 DFQATT, CDR2 SNEGSKA (reference sequence). This CDR3 comprises 16 residues. The CDR3 sequence is CSASLGVSGGMDEQFF. CDR3 bases: TGCAGTGCTAGTTTGGGGGTTAGCGGGGGGATGGATGAGCAGTTCTTC.

There are many counts of this clonotype. V is TRBV9 and J is TRBJ2-7; tentative D call: TRBD2 (6 bases). The CDR3 is made up of 15 amino acids. The germline V and J ends were trimmed by 0 bases and 0 bases, with 10 bases remaining between them. Germline values: CDR1 SGDLS, CDR2 YYNGEE. Here the CDR3 DNA reads TGTGCCAGCAGCGTAGACGGCGGGGCCTCCTACGAGCAGTACTTC. Translation: CASSVDGGASYEQYF.

This clonotype was seen a handful of times. The J gene is TRBJ2-2, the V gene TRBV6-1; unclear D gene. The germline CDR1 and CDR2 sequences are MNHNS and SASEGT. V lost 3 bases, J lost 5 bases, and 10 bases lay in between. The CDR3 runs 14 residues. Here the CDR3 reads CASSDLTVTGELFF. CDR3 sequence (DNA): TGTGCCAGCAGTGACCTGACGGTAACCGGGGAGCTGTTTTTT.